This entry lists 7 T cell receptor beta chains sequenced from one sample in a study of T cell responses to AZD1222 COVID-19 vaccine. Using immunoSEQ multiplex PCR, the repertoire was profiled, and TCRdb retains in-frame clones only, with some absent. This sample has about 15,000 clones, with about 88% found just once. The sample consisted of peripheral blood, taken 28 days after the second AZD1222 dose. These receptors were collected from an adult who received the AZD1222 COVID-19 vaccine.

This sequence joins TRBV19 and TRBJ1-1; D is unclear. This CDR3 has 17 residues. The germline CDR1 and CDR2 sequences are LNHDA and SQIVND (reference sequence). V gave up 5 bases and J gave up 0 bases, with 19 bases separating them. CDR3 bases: TGTGCCAGTAGTTCACAAAAGGCGGCAGACTTGAACACTGAAGCTTTCTTT. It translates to CASSSQKAADLNTEAFF.

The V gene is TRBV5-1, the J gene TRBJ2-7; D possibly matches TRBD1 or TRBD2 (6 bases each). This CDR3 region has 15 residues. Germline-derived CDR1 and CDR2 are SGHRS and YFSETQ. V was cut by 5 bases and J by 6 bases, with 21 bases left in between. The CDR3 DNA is TGCGCCAGCAGGGACTCCCAGAGGGGGGCCGGCGAGCAGTACTTC. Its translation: CASRDSQRGAGEQYF. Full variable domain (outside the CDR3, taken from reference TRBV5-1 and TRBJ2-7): KAGVTQTPRYLIKTRGQQVTLSCSPISGHRSVSWYQQTPGQGLQFLFEYFSETQRNKGNFPGRFSGRQFSNSRSEMNVSTLELGDSALYLCASRDSQRGAGEQYFGPGTRLTVT.

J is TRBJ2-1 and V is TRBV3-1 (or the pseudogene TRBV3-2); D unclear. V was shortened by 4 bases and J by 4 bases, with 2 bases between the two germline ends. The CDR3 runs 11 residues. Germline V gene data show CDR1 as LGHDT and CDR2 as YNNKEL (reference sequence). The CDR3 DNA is TGTGCCAGCAGCCTATACAATGAGCAGTTCTTC. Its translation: CASSLYNEQFF.

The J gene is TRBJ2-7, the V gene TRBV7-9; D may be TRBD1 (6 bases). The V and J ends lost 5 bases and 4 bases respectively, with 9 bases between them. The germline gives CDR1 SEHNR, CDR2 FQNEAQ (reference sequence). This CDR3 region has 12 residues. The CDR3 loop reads CASSAQGYEQYF. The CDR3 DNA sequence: TGTGCCAGCAGCGCGCAGGGGTACGAGCAGTACTTC.

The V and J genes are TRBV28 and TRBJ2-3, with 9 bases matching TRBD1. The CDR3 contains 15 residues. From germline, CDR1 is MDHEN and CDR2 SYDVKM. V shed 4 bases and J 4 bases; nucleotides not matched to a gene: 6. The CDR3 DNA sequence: TGTGCCAGCAGTTCAAGGAGACAGGGGGCAGATACGCAGTATTTT. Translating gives CASSSRRQGADTQYF.

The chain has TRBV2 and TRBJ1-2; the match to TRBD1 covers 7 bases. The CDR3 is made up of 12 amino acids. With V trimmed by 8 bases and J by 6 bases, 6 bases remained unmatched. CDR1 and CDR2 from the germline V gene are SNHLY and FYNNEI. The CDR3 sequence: CASGRGLNGYTF. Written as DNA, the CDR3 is TGTGCCAGCGGTAGGGGGCTAAATGGCTACACCTTC.

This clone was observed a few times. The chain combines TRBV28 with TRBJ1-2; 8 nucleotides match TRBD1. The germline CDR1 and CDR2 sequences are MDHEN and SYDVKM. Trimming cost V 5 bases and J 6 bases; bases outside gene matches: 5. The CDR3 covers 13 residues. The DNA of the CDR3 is TGTGCCAGCAGTCCTCGGACAGGGAATGGCTACACCTTC. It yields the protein CASSPRTGNGYTF.